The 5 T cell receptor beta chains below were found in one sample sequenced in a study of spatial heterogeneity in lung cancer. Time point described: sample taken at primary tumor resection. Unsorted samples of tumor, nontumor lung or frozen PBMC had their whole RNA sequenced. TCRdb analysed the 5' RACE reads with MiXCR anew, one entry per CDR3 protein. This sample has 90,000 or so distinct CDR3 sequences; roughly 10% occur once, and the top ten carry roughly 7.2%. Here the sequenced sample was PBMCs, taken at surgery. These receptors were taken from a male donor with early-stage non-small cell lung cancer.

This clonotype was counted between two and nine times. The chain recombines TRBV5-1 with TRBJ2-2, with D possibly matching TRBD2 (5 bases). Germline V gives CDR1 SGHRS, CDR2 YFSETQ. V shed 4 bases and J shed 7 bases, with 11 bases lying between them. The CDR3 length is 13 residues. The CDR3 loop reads CASSGLANGELFF. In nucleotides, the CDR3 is TGCGCCAGCAGCGGCCTAGCAAACGGGGAGCTGTTTTTT. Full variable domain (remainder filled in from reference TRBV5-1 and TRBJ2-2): KAGVTQTPRYLIKTRGQQVTLSCSPISGHRSVSWYQQTPGQGLQFLFEYFSETQRNKGNFPGRFSGRQFSNSRSEMNVSTLELGDSALYLCASSGLANGELFFGEGSRLTVL.

The CDR3 bases are TGTGCCAGCAGTTCCCCGGGACCCCCTCTAGACGAGCAGTACTTC. Translating gives CASSSPGPPLDEQYF. J is TRBJ2-7 and V is TRBV6-2 or TRBV6-3, with D perhaps being TRBD1 or TRBD2 (5 bases each). Trimming stripped 4 bases from V and 5 bases from J, with 18 bases between. The length of the CDR3 is 15 residues. Per germline, CDR1 MNHEY and CDR2 SVGEGT.

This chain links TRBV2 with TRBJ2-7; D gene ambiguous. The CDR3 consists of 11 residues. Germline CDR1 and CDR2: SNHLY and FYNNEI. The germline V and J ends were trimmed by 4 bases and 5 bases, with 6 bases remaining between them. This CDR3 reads CASSARDEQYF. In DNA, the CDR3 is TGTGCCAGCAGTGCAAGGGACGAGCAGTACTTC.

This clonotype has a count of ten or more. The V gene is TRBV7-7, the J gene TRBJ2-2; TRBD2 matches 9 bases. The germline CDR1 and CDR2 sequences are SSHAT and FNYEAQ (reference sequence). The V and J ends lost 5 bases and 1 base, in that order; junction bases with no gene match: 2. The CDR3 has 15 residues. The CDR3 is CASSPLAGNTGELFF. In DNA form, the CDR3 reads TGTGCCAGCAGCCCACTAGCGGGGAACACCGGGGAGCTGTTTTTT.

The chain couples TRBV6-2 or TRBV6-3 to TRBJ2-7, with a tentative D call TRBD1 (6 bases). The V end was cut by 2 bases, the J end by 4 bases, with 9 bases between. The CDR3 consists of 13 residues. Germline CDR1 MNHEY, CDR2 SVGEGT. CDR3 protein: CASSYTRGYEQYF. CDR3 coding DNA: TGTGCCAGCAGTTACACCAGGGGTTACGAGCAGTACTTC.